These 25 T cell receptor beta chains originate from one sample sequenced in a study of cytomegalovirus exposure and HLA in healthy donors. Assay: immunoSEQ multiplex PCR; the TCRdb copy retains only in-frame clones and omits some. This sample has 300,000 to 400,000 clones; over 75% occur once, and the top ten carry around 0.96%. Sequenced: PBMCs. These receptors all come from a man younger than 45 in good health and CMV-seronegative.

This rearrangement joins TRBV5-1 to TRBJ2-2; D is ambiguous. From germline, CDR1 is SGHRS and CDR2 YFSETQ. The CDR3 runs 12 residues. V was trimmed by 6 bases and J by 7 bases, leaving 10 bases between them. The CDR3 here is CASTPAGGELFF. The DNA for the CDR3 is TGCGCCAGCACCCCCGCAGGCGGGGAGCTGTTTTTT. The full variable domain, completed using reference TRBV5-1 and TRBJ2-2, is KAGVTQTPRYLIKTRGQQVTLSCSPISGHRSVSWYQQTPGQGLQFLFEYFSETQRNKGNFPGRFSGRQFSNSRSEMNVSTLELGDSALYLCASTPAGGELFFGEGSRLTVL.

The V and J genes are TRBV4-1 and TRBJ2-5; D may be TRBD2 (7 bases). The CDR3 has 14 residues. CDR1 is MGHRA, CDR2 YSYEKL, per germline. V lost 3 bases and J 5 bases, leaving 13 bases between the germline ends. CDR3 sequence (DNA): TGCGCCAGCAGCCAGCTCGGGGGGCTGGAGACCCAGTACTTC. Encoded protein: CASSQLGGLETQYF.

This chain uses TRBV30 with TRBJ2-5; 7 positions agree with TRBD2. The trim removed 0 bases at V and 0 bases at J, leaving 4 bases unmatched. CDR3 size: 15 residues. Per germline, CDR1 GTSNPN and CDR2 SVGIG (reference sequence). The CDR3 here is CAWSVQGGDQETQYF. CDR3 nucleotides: TGTGCCTGGAGTGTCCAGGGAGGGGACCAAGAGACCCAGTACTTC.

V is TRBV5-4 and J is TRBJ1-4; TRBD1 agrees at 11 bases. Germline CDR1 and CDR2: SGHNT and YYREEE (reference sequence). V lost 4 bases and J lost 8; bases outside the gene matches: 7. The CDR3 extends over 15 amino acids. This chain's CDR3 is CASSPSRDRGEKLFF. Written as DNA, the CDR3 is TGTGCCAGCAGCCCATCCCGGGACAGGGGGGAAAAACTGTTTTTT.

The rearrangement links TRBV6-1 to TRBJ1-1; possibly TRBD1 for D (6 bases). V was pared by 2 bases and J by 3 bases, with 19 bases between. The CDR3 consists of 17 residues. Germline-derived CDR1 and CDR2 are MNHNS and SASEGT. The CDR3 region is CASSEKGDRVPYTEAFF. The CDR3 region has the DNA TGTGCCAGCAGTGAAAAGGGGGATCGGGTTCCCTACACTGAAGCTTTCTTT.

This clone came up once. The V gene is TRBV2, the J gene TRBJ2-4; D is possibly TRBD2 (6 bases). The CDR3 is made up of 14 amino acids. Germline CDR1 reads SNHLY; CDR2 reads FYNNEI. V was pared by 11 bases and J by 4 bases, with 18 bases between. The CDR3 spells CASRGSLVKNIQYF. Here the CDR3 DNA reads TGTGCCTCCCGGGGGTCCTTGGTTAAAAACATTCAGTACTTC. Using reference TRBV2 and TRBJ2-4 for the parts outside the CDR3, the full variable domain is EPEVTQTPSHQVTQMGQEVILRCVPISNHLYFYWYRQILGQKVEFLVSFYNNEISEKSEIFDDQFSVERPDGSNFTLKIRSTKLEDSAMYFCASRGSLVKNIQYFGAGTRLSVL.

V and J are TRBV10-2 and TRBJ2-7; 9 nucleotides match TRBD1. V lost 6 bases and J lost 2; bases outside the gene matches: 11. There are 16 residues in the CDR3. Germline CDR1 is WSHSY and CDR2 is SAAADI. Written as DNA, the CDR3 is TGCGCCAGCAGGGCCCTCCCGGGACAGGGCACCTACGAGCAGTACTTC. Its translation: CASRALPGQGTYEQYF.

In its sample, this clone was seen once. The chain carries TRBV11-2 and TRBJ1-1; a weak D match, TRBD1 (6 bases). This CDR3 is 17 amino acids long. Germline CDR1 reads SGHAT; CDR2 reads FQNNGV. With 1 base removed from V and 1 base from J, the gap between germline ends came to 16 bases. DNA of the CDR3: TGTGCCAGCAGCTTAGCACGGACCAGGGGTGGGAACACTGAAGCTTTCTTT. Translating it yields CASSLARTRGGNTEAFF.

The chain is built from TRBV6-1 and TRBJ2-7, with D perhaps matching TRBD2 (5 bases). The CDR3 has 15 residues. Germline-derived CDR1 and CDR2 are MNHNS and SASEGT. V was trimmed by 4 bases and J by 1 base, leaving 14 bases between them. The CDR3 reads CASSGSVAGSYEQYF. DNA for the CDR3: TGTGCCAGCAGTGGGTCGGTCGCGGGTTCCTACGAGCAGTACTTC.

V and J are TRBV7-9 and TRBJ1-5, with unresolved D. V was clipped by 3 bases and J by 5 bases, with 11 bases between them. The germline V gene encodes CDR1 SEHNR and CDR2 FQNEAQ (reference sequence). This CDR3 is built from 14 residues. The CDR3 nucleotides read TGTGCCAGCAGCTTTAACCAGGCAGATCAGCCCCAGCATTTT. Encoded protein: CASSFNQADQPQHF.

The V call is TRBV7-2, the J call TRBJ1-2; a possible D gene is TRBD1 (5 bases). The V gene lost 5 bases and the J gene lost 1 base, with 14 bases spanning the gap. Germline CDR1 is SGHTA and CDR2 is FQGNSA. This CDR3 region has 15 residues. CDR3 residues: CASSPSNGGNYGYTF. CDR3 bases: TGTGCCAGCAGCCCATCAAACGGGGGTAACTATGGCTACACCTTC.

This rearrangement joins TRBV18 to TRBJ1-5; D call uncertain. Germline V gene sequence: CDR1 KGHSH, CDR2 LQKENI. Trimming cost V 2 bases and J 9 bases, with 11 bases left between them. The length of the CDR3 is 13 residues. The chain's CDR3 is CASSPTTTGPQHF. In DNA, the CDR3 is TGTGCCAGCTCACCAACAACGACGGGGCCCCAGCATTTT.

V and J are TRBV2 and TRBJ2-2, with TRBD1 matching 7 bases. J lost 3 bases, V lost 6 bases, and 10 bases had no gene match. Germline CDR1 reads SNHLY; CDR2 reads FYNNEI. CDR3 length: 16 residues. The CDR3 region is CASRNQGVGDTGELFF. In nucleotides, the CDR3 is TGTGCCAGCAGGAACCAGGGGGTAGGGGACACCGGGGAGCTGTTTTTT.

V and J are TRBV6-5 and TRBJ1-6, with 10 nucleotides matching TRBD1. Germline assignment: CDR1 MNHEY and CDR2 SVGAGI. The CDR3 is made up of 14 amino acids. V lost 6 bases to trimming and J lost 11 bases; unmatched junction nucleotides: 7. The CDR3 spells CASRTTGGLPPLHF. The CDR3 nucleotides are TGTGCCAGCAGAACGACAGGGGGCCTGCCACCCCTCCACTTT.

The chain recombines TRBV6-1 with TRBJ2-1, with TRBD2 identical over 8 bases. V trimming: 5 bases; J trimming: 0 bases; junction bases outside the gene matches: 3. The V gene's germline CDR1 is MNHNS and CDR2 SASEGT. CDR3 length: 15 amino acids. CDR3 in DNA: TGTGCCAGCAGTTCGCTAGCGGGCTCCTACAATGAGCAGTTCTTC. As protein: CASSSLAGSYNEQFF.

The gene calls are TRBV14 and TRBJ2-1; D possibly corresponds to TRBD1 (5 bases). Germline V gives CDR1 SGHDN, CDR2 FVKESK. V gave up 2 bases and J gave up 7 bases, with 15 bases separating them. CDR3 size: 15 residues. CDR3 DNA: TGTGCCAGCAGCCAATACACTGGGGCTTTTAATGAGCAGTTCTTC. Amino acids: CASSQYTGAFNEQFF.

CDR3: CASSEGGGTGNQPQHF. The CDR3 nucleotides read TGTGCCAGCAGTGAAGGTGGGGGGACGGGCAATCAGCCCCAGCATTTT. V usage is TRBV6-1 and J usage is TRBJ1-5; a possible D gene is TRBD1 (5 bases). Per the germline V gene, CDR1 is MNHNS and CDR2 is SASEGT. The V gene lost 1 base and the J gene lost 2 bases, with 12 bases spanning the gap. CDR3 size: 16 residues.

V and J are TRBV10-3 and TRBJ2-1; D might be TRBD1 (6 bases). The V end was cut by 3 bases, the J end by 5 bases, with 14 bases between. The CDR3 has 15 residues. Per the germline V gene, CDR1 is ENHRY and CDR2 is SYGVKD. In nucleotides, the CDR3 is TGTGCCATCAGTGACTTACAGGGTATTGACAATGAGCAGTTCTTC. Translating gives CAISDLQGIDNEQFF.

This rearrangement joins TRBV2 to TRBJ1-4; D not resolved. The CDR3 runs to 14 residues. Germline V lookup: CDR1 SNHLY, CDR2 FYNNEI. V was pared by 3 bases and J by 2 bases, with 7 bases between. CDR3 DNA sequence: TGTGCCAGCAGTGAGGATAGCACTAATGAAAAACTGTTTTTT. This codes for CASSEDSTNEKLFF.

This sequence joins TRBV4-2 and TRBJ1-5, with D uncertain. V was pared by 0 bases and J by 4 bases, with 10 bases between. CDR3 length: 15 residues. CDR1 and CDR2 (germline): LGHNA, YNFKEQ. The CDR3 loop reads CASSQDATANQPQHF. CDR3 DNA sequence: TGTGCCAGCAGCCAAGACGCAACAGCAAATCAGCCCCAGCATTTT.

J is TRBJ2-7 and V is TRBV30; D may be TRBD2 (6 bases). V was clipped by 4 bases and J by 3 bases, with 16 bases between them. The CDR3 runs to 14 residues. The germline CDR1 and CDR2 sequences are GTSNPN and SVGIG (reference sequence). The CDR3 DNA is TGTGCCTGGAATCCCAGGGAGGCAGGCTACGAGCAGTACTTC. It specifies CAWNPREAGYEQYF.

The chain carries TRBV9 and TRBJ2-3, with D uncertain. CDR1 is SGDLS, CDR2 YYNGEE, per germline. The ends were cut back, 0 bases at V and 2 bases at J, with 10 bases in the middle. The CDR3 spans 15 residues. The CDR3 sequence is CASSVAGLPTDTQYF. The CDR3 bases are TGTGCCAGCAGCGTAGCCGGTCTACCCACAGATACGCAGTATTTT.

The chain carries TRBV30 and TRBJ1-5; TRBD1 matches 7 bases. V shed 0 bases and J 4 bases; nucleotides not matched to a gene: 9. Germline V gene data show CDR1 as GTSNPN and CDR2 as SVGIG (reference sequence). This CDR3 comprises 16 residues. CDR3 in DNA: TGTGCCTGGAGTGTACTCTCGACAGGGTCAAATCAGCCCCAGCATTTT. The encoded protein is CAWSVLSTGSNQPQHF.

The CDR3 DNA reads TGCGCCAGCAGCCAATCCTTCCCCTTCACAGATACGCAGTATTTT. This codes for CASSQSFPFTDTQYF. This rearrangement joins TRBV4-3 to TRBJ2-3; D call uncertain. Germline V gene lookup returns CDR1 LGHNA and CDR2 YSLEER. V shed 2 bases and J shed 2 bases, with 11 bases lying between them. The length of the CDR3 is 15 residues.

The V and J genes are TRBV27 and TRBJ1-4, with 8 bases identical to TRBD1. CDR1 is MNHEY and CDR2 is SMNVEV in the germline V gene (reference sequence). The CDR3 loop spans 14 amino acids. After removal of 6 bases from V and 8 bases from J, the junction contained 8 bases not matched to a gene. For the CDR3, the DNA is TGTGCCAGCAGCCGAGACAGGGGAGGCGAAAAACTGTTTTTT. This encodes CASSRDRGGEKLFF.